This T cell receptor (beta chain) appears in the sequencing data of a study of siplizumab effects on memory and regulatory T cells. Study observations and caveats: Proliferating clones, CD4+ or CD8+, lacked an assignable naive or memory phenotype in roughly 80-96% of cases. Siplizumab cultures yielded proliferating Tregs whose suppressive function was not confirmed.

V was clipped by 4 bases and J by 9 bases, with 20 bases between them. Germline V CDR1 and CDR2: SGHNT, YYREEE (reference sequence). This CDR3 is 15 amino acids long. Profiled with immunoSEQ multiplex PCR; TCRdb holds only in-frame clones, not every one. The sample shows about 100,000 clones, about 94% of them seen only once. About this clone itself: Its antigen remains unidentified.

This rearrangement joins TRBV5-4 to TRBJ2-1; D may correspond to TRBD1 or TRBD2 (7 bases each). Specimen: non-Treg CD4+ T cells sorted from blood. This clonotype originated in a human donor in good health. This chain's CDR3 is CASSPGGRAPGEQFF. CDR3 sequence (DNA): TGTGCCAGCAGCCCAGGGGGGAGGGCCCCCGGTGAGCAGTTCTTC.